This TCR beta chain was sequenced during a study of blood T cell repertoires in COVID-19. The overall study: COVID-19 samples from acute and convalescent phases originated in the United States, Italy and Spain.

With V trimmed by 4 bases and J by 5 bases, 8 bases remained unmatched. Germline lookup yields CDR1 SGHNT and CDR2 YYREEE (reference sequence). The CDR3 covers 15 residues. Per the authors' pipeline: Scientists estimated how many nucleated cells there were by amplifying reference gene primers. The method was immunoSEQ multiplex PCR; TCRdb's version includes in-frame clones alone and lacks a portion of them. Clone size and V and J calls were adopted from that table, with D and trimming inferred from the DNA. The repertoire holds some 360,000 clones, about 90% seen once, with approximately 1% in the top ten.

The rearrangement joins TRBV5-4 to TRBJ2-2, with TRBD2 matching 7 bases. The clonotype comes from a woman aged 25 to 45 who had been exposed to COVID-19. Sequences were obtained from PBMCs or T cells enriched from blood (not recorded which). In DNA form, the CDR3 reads TGTGCCAGCAGCCGAACTAGCGTTCGAACCGGGGAGCTGTTTTTT. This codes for CASSRTSVRTGELFF.